The 27 T cell receptor beta chains listed next were all sequenced from one sample in a study of blood T cell repertoires in COVID-19. The method was immunoSEQ multiplex PCR; TCRdb's version includes in-frame clones alone and lacks a portion of them. The sample shows approximately 180,000 clones, roughly 87% of them seen only once. Source material: PBMCs or T cells enriched from blood (not recorded which). These receptors all come from a human donor with acute COVID-19. The donor label of this sample is uncertain.

This rearrangement joins TRBV9 to TRBJ1-6; D gene uncertain. This CDR3 spans 18 amino acids. Germline V CDR1 and CDR2: SGDLS, YYNGEE. V was cut by 0 bases and J by 15 bases, with 28 bases left in between. The CDR3 coding sequence is TGTGCCAGCAGCGTAGGCGAAGAGCGTCACTATTCGCGGAGGCACCTCCACTTT. It is translated as CASSVGEERHYSRRHLHF.

In this sample, this clone turned up once. This chain joins TRBV6-2 or TRBV6-3 and TRBJ2-5; no firm D call. The CDR3 sequence is 13 residues long. Germline CDR1 MNHEY, CDR2 SVGEGT. Between the trimmed V and J ends, which lost 1 base and 3 bases, there was a span of 6 bases. CDR3: CASSYFPKETQYF. The DNA for the CDR3 is TGTGCCAGCAGTTACTTCCCTAAAGAGACCCAGTACTTC.

The chain recombines TRBV5-1 with TRBJ2-5; the D is unclear. CDR1 is SGHRS and CDR2 is YFSETQ in the germline V gene. This CDR3 comprises 13 residues. With 4 bases removed from V and 7 bases from J, the gap between germline ends came to 14 bases. CDR3 sequence reads: CASSPGSTGTQYF. The CDR3 region has the DNA TGCGCCAGCAGCCCCGGGTCGACGGGGACCCAGTACTTC.

This clone was detected only once. V is TRBV4-1 and J is TRBJ2-7; 10 bases are shared with TRBD2. This CDR3 is 19 amino acids long. Per the germline V gene, CDR1 is MGHRA and CDR2 is YSYEKL. V was clipped by 1 base and J by 3 bases; unmatched bases: 15. CDR3 in amino acids: CASSQGELAGPGGGYEQYF. CDR3 DNA: TGCGCCAGCAGCCAAGGGGAACTAGCGGGGCCCGGCGGGGGCTACGAGCAGTACTTC.

This clone showed up just once. This chain connects TRBV12-5 to TRBJ1-6, with D perhaps matching TRBD1 (5 bases). This CDR3 is 18 amino acids long. Per germline, CDR1 LGHNT and CDR2 FRNRAP. V shed 3 bases and J shed 3 bases, with 18 bases lying between them. The CDR3 is CASGFRKWQGLYNSPLHF. CDR3 bases: TGTGCTAGTGGTTTCCGTAAGTGGCAGGGCCTCTATAATTCACCCCTCCACTTT.

The chain carries TRBV24-1 and TRBJ1-5; D perhaps matches TRBD1 (6 bases). The V end was cut by 4 bases, the J end by 0 bases, with 9 bases between. The CDR3 length is 15 residues. Germline V lookup: CDR1 KGHDR, CDR2 SFDVKD. The CDR3 region is CATSDGGLSNQPQHF. CDR3 bases: TGTGCCACCAGTGACGGGGGGCTTAGCAATCAGCCCCAGCATTTT.

The V and J genes are TRBV19 and TRBJ1-1; D might be TRBD1 (5 bases). The germline V gene encodes CDR1 LNHDA and CDR2 SQIVND (reference sequence). V lost 1 base to trimming and J lost 6 bases, with 12 bases between them. The CDR3 loop spans 14 amino acids. CDR3 sequence: CASSIAQGSAEAFF. The CDR3 DNA is TGTGCCAGTAGTATAGCGCAGGGATCTGCTGAAGCTTTCTTT.

The chain joins TRBV7-8 to TRBJ1-3; D ambiguous. Trimming took 5 bases from V and 2 from J, leaving 13 bases between them. CDR1 and CDR2 from the germline V gene are SGHVS and FQNEAQ. CDR3 length: 15 amino acids. The CDR3 DNA reads as TGTGCCAGCAGCGGAGGAGGAGGGACTGGAAACACCATATATTTT. Residues: CASSGGGGTGNTIYF.

The rearrangement uses TRBV5-1 and TRBJ1-4; D gene uncertain. The V and J ends lost 1 base and 6 bases respectively, with 16 bases between them. The CDR3 loop spans 16 amino acids. The germline V gene has CDR1 SGHRS and CDR2 YFSETQ. In nucleotides, the CDR3 is TGCGCCAGCAGCTTGTTTTTGGAGCCACCAGATGAAAAACTGTTTTTT. Its translation is CASSLFLEPPDEKLFF.

The rearrangement links TRBV15 to TRBJ2-3; 10 bases map to TRBD2. The germline CDR1 and CDR2 sequences are LNHNV and YYDKDF (reference sequence). The CDR3 is 17 amino acids. After removal of 2 bases from V and 2 bases from J, the junction contained 7 bases not matched to a gene. The CDR3 nucleotides are TGTGCCACCAGCAGAATACTGGGACTAGCGACCACAGATACGCAGTATTTT. Its protein product is CATSRILGLATTDTQYF.

This chain connects TRBV9 to TRBJ2-1, with D maybe TRBD2 (7 bases). V lost 4 bases to trimming and J lost 6 bases, with 26 bases between them. Germline lookup yields CDR1 SGDLS and CDR2 YYNGEE. The CDR3 sequence is 18 residues long. CDR3 sequence reads: CASSPHGGAGFNGNEQFF. As DNA, the CDR3 is TGTGCCAGCAGCCCCCATGGGGGGGCAGGTTTTAATGGCAATGAGCAGTTCTTC.

This chain joins TRBV7-2 and TRBJ2-7; 8 bases fit TRBD2. The CDR3 loop spans 16 amino acids. Per the germline V gene, CDR1 is SGHTA and CDR2 is FQGNSA. The V and J ends lost 5 bases and 4 bases, in that order; junction bases with no gene match: 13. For the CDR3, the DNA is TGTGCCAGCAGCCCGCTCCTGAGCGGGGGTTCATACGAGCAGTACTTC. Its protein is CASSPLLSGGSYEQYF.

The chain couples TRBV5-4 to TRBJ2-5; 9 bases match TRBD2. This CDR3 region has 15 residues. The trim removed 10 bases at V and 4 bases at J, leaving 14 bases unmatched. CDR1 and CDR2 from the germline V gene are SGHNT and YYREEE (reference sequence). Here the CDR3 reads CASRPGGGAGETQYF. The CDR3, as DNA: TGTGCCTCACGGCCGGGCGGGGGGGCCGGAGAGACCCAGTACTTC.

The V and J genes are TRBV23-1 and TRBJ2-7, with 7 positions matching TRBD1. TRBV23-1 is an ORF; its function is uncertain. V shed 10 bases, J shed 2 bases, and the junction held 8 bases outside the gene matches. The CDR3 runs to 13 residues. CDR3 sequence (DNA): TGCGCCACAAGGGACACAGGGGCCTACGAGCAGTACTTC. Translating it yields CATRDTGAYEQYF.

This chain links TRBV7-9 with TRBJ1-4, with a possible D match to TRBD1 (5 bases). V gave up 1 base and J gave up 4 bases, with 10 bases separating them. This CDR3 has 15 residues. CDR1 is SEHNR, CDR2 FQNEAQ, per germline (reference sequence). The CDR3 DNA is TGTGCCAGCAGCTTAGGGCGGCAGGGTAATGAAAAACTGTTTTTT. Protein product: CASSLGRQGNEKLFF.

V gene TRBV25-1 combines with J gene TRBJ1-1, with D perhaps TRBD1 (6 bases). This CDR3 is built from 15 residues. Trimming removed 4 bases at V and 4 bases at J, with 16 bases between. Germline V CDR1 and CDR2: MGHDK, SYGVNS. The CDR3 here is CASSVRGAGLTEAFF. For the CDR3, the DNA is TGTGCCAGCAGTGTCAGGGGCGCCGGTCTCACTGAAGCTTTCTTT.

The chain employs TRBV9 and TRBJ1-1, with TRBD1 as a possible D gene (5 bases). Trimming took off 4 bases at V and 5 bases at J, with 18 bases between the two ends. There are 15 residues in the CDR3. From germline, CDR1 is SGDLS and CDR2 YYNGEE. CDR3 in amino acids: CASSHRQGVGTEAFF. The CDR3 nucleotides are TGTGCCAGCAGCCATAGGCAAGGGGTTGGGACTGAAGCTTTCTTT.

The chain combines TRBV5-1 with TRBJ2-7; TRBD2 matches at 13 bases. The CDR3 covers 15 residues. The germline V gene has CDR1 SGHRS and CDR2 YFSETQ. After removal of 4 bases from V and 4 bases from J, the junction contained 5 bases not matched to a gene. The CDR3 protein is CASSLGTSGVYEQYF. In DNA, the CDR3 is TGCGCCAGCAGCCTAGGGACTAGCGGGGTGTACGAGCAGTACTTC.

The V and J genes are TRBV19 and TRBJ2-7; 8 nucleotides align to TRBD1. Looked up from germline, CDR1 is LNHDA and CDR2 is SQIVND (reference sequence). The CDR3 runs 13 residues. CDR3 protein: CATQGTGLYEQYF. In DNA, the CDR3 is TGTGCGACGCAGGGGACAGGACTATACGAGCAGTACTTC.

The chain couples TRBV5-1 to TRBJ2-3; D unresolved. The CDR3 has 15 amino acids. V lost 2 bases to trimming and J lost 4 bases, with 14 bases between them. CDR1 SGHRS and CDR2 YFSETQ come from the germline V gene. CDR3 residues: CASSLLDMSSDTQYF. The CDR3, as DNA: TGCGCCAGCAGCTTACTTGACATGTCCTCAGATACGCAGTATTTT. Drawing the rest from reference TRBV5-1 and TRBJ2-3, the complete variable domain is KAGVTQTPRYLIKTRGQQVTLSCSPISGHRSVSWYQQTPGQGLQFLFEYFSETQRNKGNFPGRFSGRQFSNSRSEMNVSTLELGDSALYLCASSLLDMSSDTQYFGPGTRLTVL.

V and J are TRBV2 and TRBJ1-2; 7 nucleotides line up with TRBD1. Germline CDR1 is SNHLY and CDR2 is FYNNEI. This CDR3 has 22 residues. Trimming removed 0 bases from V and 6 bases from J; junction bases left unmatched: 28. CDR3 in amino acids: CASSEAGSLPVPPTGDRHGYTF. In nucleotides, the CDR3 is TGTGCCAGCAGTGAAGCGGGGTCTTTACCTGTTCCGCCAACAGGGGATCGGCATGGCTACACCTTC.

V usage is TRBV4-1 and J usage is TRBJ2-5; 7 bases agree with TRBD1. The CDR3 totals 16 residues. Germline V lookup: CDR1 MGHRA, CDR2 YSYEKL. The V gene end was trimmed by 2 bases and the J gene end by 4 bases; junction bases not matched to a gene: 10. This chain's CDR3 is CASSQSPQTGIETQYF. CDR3 sequence (DNA): TGCGCCAGCAGCCAATCCCCTCAGACAGGGATAGAGACCCAGTACTTC.

This chain links TRBV2 with TRBJ1-1, with D tentatively TRBD1 (5 bases). The ends were cut back, 2 bases at V and 0 bases at J, with 7 bases in the middle. Germline V gives CDR1 SNHLY, CDR2 FYNNEI. This CDR3 has 14 amino acids. The CDR3 DNA is TGTGCCAGCAGTGAACGGGGGATGAACACTGAAGCTTTCTTT. Translated, it gives CASSERGMNTEAFF.

V and J are TRBV11-2 and TRBJ1-6, with TRBD1 as a possible D gene (5 bases). The CDR3 spans 17 residues. Trimming stripped 1 base from V and 13 bases from J, with 23 bases between. CDR1 SGHAT and CDR2 FQNNGV come from the germline V gene. CDR3 sequence: CASSLVSGGTANIPLHF. The CDR3 nucleotides are TGTGCCAGCAGCTTAGTTTCGGGAGGGACGGCCAATATTCCCCTCCACTTT.

The rearrangement links TRBV5-1 to TRBJ2-7; 10 bases line up with TRBD1. V dropped 4 bases and J dropped 1; count of bases not matched to a gene: 2. The germline CDR1 and CDR2 sequences are SGHRS and YFSETQ. The CDR3 contains 14 residues. In DNA, the CDR3 is TGCGCCAGCAGCCGGGGACAGGGGTCCTACGAGCAGTACTTC. This gives the protein CASSRGQGSYEQYF.

The CDR3 DNA is TGTGCCATCAGATCCAGTAGCAATCAGCCCCAGCATTTT. Its protein is CAIRSSSNQPQHF. The V and J genes are TRBV10-3 and TRBJ1-5; no firm D call. Trimming left V 6 bases short and J 0 bases short, with 6 bases between. Germline V gives CDR1 ENHRY, CDR2 SYGVKD. The CDR3 is 13 amino acids.

The chain uses TRBV9 and TRBJ2-7, with 8 bases identical to TRBD1. The CDR3 loop spans 15 amino acids. Trimming removed 2 bases from V and 0 bases from J; junction bases left unmatched: 4. In germline, CDR1 is SGDLS, CDR2 YYNGEE. The CDR3 loop is CASSVGQASSYEQYF. CDR3 DNA sequence: TGTGCCAGCAGCGTGGGACAGGCCAGCTCCTACGAGCAGTACTTC.